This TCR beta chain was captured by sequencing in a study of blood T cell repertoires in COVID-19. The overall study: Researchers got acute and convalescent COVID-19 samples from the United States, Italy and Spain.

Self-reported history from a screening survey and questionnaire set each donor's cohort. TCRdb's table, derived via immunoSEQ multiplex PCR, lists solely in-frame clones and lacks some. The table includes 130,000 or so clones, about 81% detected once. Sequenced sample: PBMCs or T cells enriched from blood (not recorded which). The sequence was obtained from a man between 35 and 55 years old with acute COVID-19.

The CDR3 region has the DNA TGTGCCAGCGGGAGCGGGGGGGCCTACAATGAGCAGTTCTTC. It translates to CASGSGGAYNEQFF. The chain employs TRBV9 and TRBJ2-1; 10 bases align to TRBD2. Germline lookup yields CDR1 SGDLS and CDR2 YYNGEE. Trimming cost V 7 bases and J 2 bases; bases outside gene matches: 3. There are 14 residues in the CDR3.